These T cell receptor beta chains were read from a single sample in a study of blood T cells in healthy people across ages. TCRdb used MiXCR to reprocess the 5' RACE reads, holding one entry per CDR3 protein. The sample contains under 700,000 distinct CDR3 sequences, 24% of which appear only once. These data also formed part of another study, on T cells of mothers and their children.

The source material was blood. These receptors were taken from a boy between 10 and 17 years old in good health. Each CDR3 is given with its conserved first and last residue. The D gene is left open where the match is weak. For some rows the clone size is stated as once, few or many, or as a class when expanded; others skip it.

CDR3aa | CDR3nt | v_gene | d_gene | abundance | j_gene
CASSYTGGDFYEQYF | TGCGCCAGCAGCTATACAGGGGGCGATTTCTACGAGCAGTACTTC | TRBV5-1 | TRBD1 | few | TRBJ2-7
CASSGQGGAWQPQHF | TGTGCCAGCAGCGGGCAGGGGGGGGCATGGCAGCCCCAGCATTTT | TRBV7-2 | TRBD1 | NA | TRBJ1-5
CASSEGLAGAPEENEQFF | TGTGCCAGCAGTGAAGGACTAGCGGGAGCCCCGGAGGAAAATGAGCAGTTCTTC | TRBV6-1 | TRBD2 | NA | TRBJ2-1
CASSGRTGSVFSPLHF | TGTGCCAGCAGCGGAAGGACAGGGAGCGTATTTTCACCCCTCCACTTT | TRBV9 | TRBD1 | few | TRBJ1-6
CSAESGSLPDTQYF | TGCAGTGCCGAAAGCGGGAGCCTCCCAGATACGCAGTATTTT | TRBV20-1 | TRBD2 | few | TRBJ2-3
CACLYYEQYF | TGTGCCTGTTTGTACTACGAGCAGTACTTC | TRBV30 | NA | once | TRBJ2-7
CASTWTGVGETQYF | TGTGCCAGCACCTGGACAGGGGTAGGAGAGACCCAGTACTTC | TRBV2 | TRBD1 | NA | TRBJ2-5
CASSLLTGGVGEQYF | TGTGCCAGCAGCTTACTAACAGGGGGAGTTGGCGAGCAGTACTTC | TRBV7-9 | TRBD1 | NA | TRBJ2-7
CASSHYTPGQANTEAFF | TGTGCCAGCAGTCACTATACCCCGGGACAGGCGAACACTGAAGCTTTCTTT | TRBV28 | TRBD1 | few | TRBJ1-1
CASSVVASPVNEQFF | TGTGCCAGCAGCGTAGTCGCTAGCCCGGTGAATGAGCAGTTCTTC | TRBV9 | NA | few | TRBJ2-1
CASSLSQSTGELFF | TGCGCCAGCAGCTTGTCCCAGAGTACCGGGGAGCTGTTTTTT | TRBV5-1 | NA | NA | TRBJ2-2
CSASSLNEKLFF | TGCAGTGCTAGTTCCCTTAATGAAAAACTGTTTTTT | TRBV20-1 | NA | few | TRBJ1-4
CASTTNTGELFF | TGTGCCAGCACTACGAACACCGGGGAGCTGTTTTTT | TRBV3-1 | NA | NA | TRBJ2-2
CASSSPGQGGEKLFF | TGTGCCAGCAGTTCTCCGGGACAGGGGGGTGAAAAACTGTTTTTT | TRBV28 | TRBD1 | few | TRBJ1-4
CASSYYSSPLHF | TGTGCCAGCAGTTACTACAGCTCACCCCTCCACTTT | TRBV6-2/TRBV6-3 | NA | NA | TRBJ1-6
CASSGQGAGEKLFF | TGTGCCAGCAGTGGACAGGGGGCCGGGGAAAAACTGTTTTTT | TRBV6-5 | TRBD1 | many | TRBJ1-4
CASSGEGKNIQYF | TGTGCCAGCAGTGGTGAGGGTAAAAACATTCAGTACTTC | TRBV2 | NA | few | TRBJ2-4
CATSRLAGGFYEQYF | TGTGCCACCAGCAGGCTAGCGGGGGGCTTCTACGAGCAGTACTTC | TRBV15 | TRBD2 | NA | TRBJ2-7